Given below is one T cell receptor beta chain in context. Looked up from germline, CDR1 is WSHSY and CDR2 is SAAADI. V lost 8 bases and J lost 7, with 21 bases in between. The CDR3 has 14 amino acids. This entry belongs to a study of T cell responses to AZD1222 COVID-19 vaccine. The data were produced by immunoSEQ multiplex PCR, yet TCRdb's version contains in-frame clones alone and is incomplete. The sample carries 130,000 to 150,000 clones, about 81% recorded once. This sample comprised peripheral blood, obtained on day 0 of MenACWY control vaccination. This chain links TRBV10-2 with TRBJ2-7, with D perhaps TRBD2 (6 bases). The source of this sequence is an adult in good health. This CDR3 reads CASGTSLGRYEQYF. DNA of the CDR3: TGCGCCAGCGGAACTAGCTTAGGTAGATATGAGCAGTACTTC.